Listed here are 18 T cell receptor beta chains from one sample, sequenced in a study of PD-1 blockade in mismatch repair-deficient tumors. The data were produced by immunoSEQ multiplex PCR, yet TCRdb's version contains in-frame clones alone and is incomplete. Among 130,000 or so clones listed, about 88% were seen once. The specimen comprised peripheral blood, sampled 44 weeks after starting pembrolizumab. Every receptor here comes from an adult with mismatch repair-deficient cancer.

This clone was seen just once. The V gene is TRBV5-4, the J gene TRBJ1-4; 8 bases agree with TRBD1. The CDR3 consists of 14 residues. Germline trimming cut 4 bases from V and 5 bases from J; bases unmatched to any gene: 4. The germline V gene has CDR1 SGHNT and CDR2 YYREEE (reference sequence). This chain's CDR3 is CASSTGQENEKLFF. The DNA for the CDR3 is TGTGCCAGCAGCACGGGACAGGAAAATGAAAAACTGTTTTTT.

The CDR3, as DNA: TGCGCCAGCACTACCGGGACTAGCGAATACAATGAGCAGTTCTTC. Its protein is CASTTGTSEYNEQFF. The J gene is TRBJ2-1, the V gene TRBV5-1; 10 nucleotides agree with TRBD2. The V gene's germline CDR1 is SGHRS and CDR2 YFSETQ. The CDR3 covers 15 residues. With 6 bases clipped from V and 4 bases from J, the junction kept 7 bases outside the gene matches.

The V gene is TRBV28, the J gene TRBJ1-1; a weak D match, TRBD1 (6 bases). CDR3 length: 15 residues. V was pared by 6 bases and J by 2 bases, with 16 bases between. The germline gives CDR1 MDHEN, CDR2 SYDVKM. The CDR3 DNA reads as TGTGCCAGCAGGCCGGGGGCCCCATTAAACACTGAAGCTTTCTTT. It codes for CASRPGAPLNTEAFF.

This chain uses TRBV28 with TRBJ1-1; D gene unclear. The CDR3 has 13 residues. Germline V gene data show CDR1 as MDHEN and CDR2 as SYDVKM. Trimming removed 5 bases at V and 7 bases at J, with 14 bases between. The CDR3 loop is CASSPLLGLEAFF. The CDR3 nucleotides read TGTGCCAGCAGTCCGCTCCTGGGCCTTGAAGCTTTCTTT. Full variable domain (missing parts from reference TRBV28 and TRBJ1-1): DVKVTQSSRYLVKRTGEKVFLECVQDMDHENMFWYRQDPGLGLRLIYFSYDVKMKEKGDIPEGYSVSREKKERFSLILESASTNQTSMYLCASSPLLGLEAFFGQGTRLTVV.

The chain employs TRBV15 and TRBJ2-1, with 7 bases fitting TRBD1. This CDR3 contains 16 residues. V shed 1 base, J shed 4 bases, and the junction held 7 bases outside the gene matches. Germline assignment: CDR1 LNHNV and CDR2 YYDKDF (reference sequence). The CDR3 DNA reads as TGTGCCACCAGCAGAGGATGGACAGGCAGTTACAATGAGCAGTTCTTC. Encoded protein: CATSRGWTGSYNEQFF.

The CDR3 loop is CASSPGQDRKTQYF. The DNA for the CDR3 is TGCGCCAGCAGTCCGGGTCAGGATCGGAAGACCCAGTACTTC. The genes are TRBV10-1 and TRBJ2-5, with D unclear. Germline V lookup: CDR1 WNHNN, CDR2 SYGVQD (reference sequence). The CDR3 is made up of 14 amino acids. V dropped 5 bases and J dropped 6 bases, with 16 bases sitting between them.

The gene calls are TRBV11-2 and TRBJ2-7, with TRBD2 matching over 13 bases. CDR1 is SGHAT, CDR2 FQNNGV, per germline. The CDR3 is made up of 15 amino acids. With 4 bases clipped from V and 5 bases from J, the junction kept 5 bases outside the gene matches. In DNA, the CDR3 is TGTGCCAGCAGCTCCGGGACTAGCGGGGTGAACGAGCAGTACTTC. As protein: CASSSGTSGVNEQYF.

The chain joins TRBV30 to TRBJ2-7; tentatively, D is TRBD2 (6 bases). This CDR3 has 16 residues. CDR1 is GTSNPN, CDR2 SVGIG, per germline (reference sequence). Trimming cost V 0 bases and J 2 bases, with 17 bases left between them. CDR3 region: CAWSVNWRVPTYEQYF. CDR3 coding DNA: TGTGCCTGGAGTGTAAACTGGAGGGTACCCACCTACGAGCAGTACTTC.

This chain uses TRBV28 with TRBJ2-1; 7 nucleotides match TRBD1. The CDR3 is 16 amino acids. CDR1 is MDHEN and CDR2 is SYDVKM in the germline V gene. V gave up 5 bases and J gave up 2 bases; unmatched junction bases: 9. The CDR3 here is CASSPTFDRAYNEQFF. The CDR3 DNA reads as TGTGCCAGCAGTCCTACTTTCGACAGGGCCTACAATGAGCAGTTCTTC.

As regards this clone: Other DNA sequences of this sample code for an identical CDR3. The chain combines TRBV18 with TRBJ1-1, with a possible D match to TRBD1 (6 bases). Trimming pared 2 bases from V and 2 bases from J, leaving 9 bases between. The CDR3 is 14 residues long. Germline assignment: CDR1 KGHSH and CDR2 LQKENI. The CDR3 DNA follows: TGTGCCAGCTCACCAGGCAGGGGCAACACTGAAGCTTTCTTT. Protein product: CASSPGRGNTEAFF.

The chain joins TRBV4-1 to TRBJ1-1; D is possibly TRBD1 (5 bases). The CDR3 has 15 residues. Germline loops: CDR1 MGHRA, CDR2 YSYEKL. Trimming took off 1 base at V and 0 bases at J, with 9 bases between the two ends. CDR3 DNA: TGCGCCAGCAGCCAAGTGGAGGGGATGAACACTGAAGCTTTCTTT. Translated: CASSQVEGMNTEAFF.

The J gene is TRBJ2-7, the V gene TRBV28, with TRBD1 matching over 7 bases. The CDR3 consists of 14 residues. V lost 5 bases, J lost 3 bases, and 7 bases stayed unmatched. Germline-derived CDR1 and CDR2 are MDHEN and SYDVKM. CDR3 loop: CASSPGQAFYEQYF. The DNA for the CDR3 is TGTGCCAGCAGTCCTGGACAGGCGTTCTACGAGCAGTACTTC.

The rearrangement links TRBV27 to TRBJ2-5; 8 bases agree with TRBD2. The CDR3 totals 15 residues. CDR1 and CDR2 (germline): MNHEY, SMNVEV (reference sequence). V gave up 2 bases and J gave up 1 base; unmatched junction bases: 3. The CDR3 coding sequence is TGTGCCAGCAGTTTAGCGGGAGGCCGCCAAGAGACCCAGTACTTC. It translates to CASSLAGGRQETQYF.

This rearrangement joins TRBV2 to TRBJ1-2, with D uncertain. The V end was cut by 0 bases, the J end by 4 bases, with 6 bases between. This CDR3 comprises 13 residues. Germline CDR1 is SNHLY and CDR2 is FYNNEI. This CDR3 reads CASSEAGIYGYTF. The CDR3 region has the DNA TGTGCCAGCAGTGAAGCAGGGATCTATGGCTACACCTTC.

As regards this clone: At one of its ends the junction is not consistent with the germline gene, which may arise from a read error. The V call is TRBV5-8, the J call TRBJ2-3, with D hard to call. The CDR3 is 16 residues long. Germline V gene data show CDR1 as SGHTS and CDR2 as YDEGEE. The CDR3: CASPKEKFRHKDTRYF. CDR3 in DNA: TGTGCCAGCCCGAAGGAGAAATTTCGGCACAAAGATACGCGGTATTTT.

This sequence joins TRBV5-1 and TRBJ1-4, with D tentatively TRBD1 (5 bases). The CDR3 is 15 amino acids. Germline V gene data show CDR1 as SGHRS and CDR2 as YFSETQ. The ends were cut back, 3 bases at V and 0 bases at J, with 9 bases in the middle. CDR3 region: CASSSGPATNEKLFF. The CDR3 nucleotides read TGCGCCAGCAGCTCGGGGCCAGCAACTAATGAAAAACTGTTTTTT.

The gene calls are TRBV27 and TRBJ2-6; D is possibly TRBD1 or TRBD2 (6 bases each). Germline V gene sequence: CDR1 MNHEY, CDR2 SMNVEV (reference sequence). The CDR3 spans 17 residues. V was pared by 4 bases and J by 1 base, with 14 bases between. The CDR3, as DNA: TGTGCCAGCAGTTCTCCGGGGGCGCTTTCTGGGGCCAACGTCCTGACTTTC. This codes for CASSSPGALSGANVLTF.

In its sample, this clone was seen once. The rearrangement uses TRBV10-1 and TRBJ2-7; 8 bases fit TRBD2. Germline V gives CDR1 WNHNN, CDR2 SYGVQD (reference sequence). The CDR3 length is 14 residues. V dropped 4 bases and J dropped 6; count of bases not matched to a gene: 8. The CDR3 DNA reads as TGCGCCAGCAGTGGGCCGGGACTAGTATCCGAGCAGTACTTC. Its protein is CASSGPGLVSEQYF.